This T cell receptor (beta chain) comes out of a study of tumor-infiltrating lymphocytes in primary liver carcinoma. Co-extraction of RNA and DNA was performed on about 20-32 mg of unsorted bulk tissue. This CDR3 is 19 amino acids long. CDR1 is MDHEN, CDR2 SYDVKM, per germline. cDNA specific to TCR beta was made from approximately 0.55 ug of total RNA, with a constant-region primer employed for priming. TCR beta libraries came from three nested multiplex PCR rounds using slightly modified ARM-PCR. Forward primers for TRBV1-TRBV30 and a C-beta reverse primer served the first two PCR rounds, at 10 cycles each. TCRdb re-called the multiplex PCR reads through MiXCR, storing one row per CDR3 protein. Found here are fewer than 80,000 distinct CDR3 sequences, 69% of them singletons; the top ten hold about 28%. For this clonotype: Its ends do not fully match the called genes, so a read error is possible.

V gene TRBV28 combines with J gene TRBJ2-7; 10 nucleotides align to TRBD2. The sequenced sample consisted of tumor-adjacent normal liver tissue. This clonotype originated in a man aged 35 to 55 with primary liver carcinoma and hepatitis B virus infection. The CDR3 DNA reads TGTGCTAGCAGTTTTTTCGGAGCAGCGGGAGGGCGAATCTCCTACGAGCAGTACTTC. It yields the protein CASSFFGAAGGRISYEQYF.